The 27 T cell receptor beta chains reported below all come from one sample, sequenced in a study of blood T cell repertoires in COVID-19. This table comes from immunoSEQ multiplex PCR, and its TCRdb copy is limited to in-frame clones, with some not included. The data contain approximately 93,000 clones, 75% to 85% of them seen just once; the ten biggest clones take up around 9.4%. Sequencing was done on a sample of peripheral blood. The receptors stem from an elderly woman with acute or convalescent COVID-19.

The CDR3 loop is CASSYRGNTEAFF. For the CDR3, the DNA is TGTGCCAGCAGTTACCGGGGGAACACTGAAGCTTTCTTT. The chain employs TRBV6-2 or TRBV6-3 and TRBJ1-1; D is uncertain. The V gene lost 2 bases and the J gene lost 1 base, with 5 bases spanning the gap. Per germline, CDR1 MNHEY and CDR2 SVGEGT. The CDR3 runs 13 residues.

This clone was seen just once. The chain carries TRBV27 and TRBJ2-7, with 7 bases aligning to TRBD2. The CDR3 runs to 14 residues. V lost 10 bases to trimming and J lost 2 bases; unmatched junction nucleotides: 11. Germline V gene lookup returns CDR1 MNHEY and CDR2 SMNVEV (reference sequence). CDR3 residues: CATATRGTTYEQYF. The CDR3 DNA follows: TGTGCCACCGCGACGCGGGGGACTACCTACGAGCAGTACTTC.

This rearrangement joins TRBV30 to TRBJ2-3; D unresolved. This CDR3 has 11 residues. The germline V gene encodes CDR1 GTSNPN and CDR2 SVGIG (reference sequence). V shed 5 bases and J shed 4 bases, with 7 bases lying between them. The CDR3 region is CAWSFADTQYF. DNA for the CDR3: TGTGCCTGGTCCTTTGCAGATACGCAGTATTTT.

The chain uses TRBV5-6 and TRBJ2-6; no definite D call. This CDR3 is built from 16 residues. V was pared by 0 bases and J by 1 base, with 8 bases between. Looked up from germline, CDR1 is SGHDT and CDR2 is YYEEEE. For the CDR3, the DNA is TGTGCCAGCAGCTTGGACTGGAGTTCTGGGGCCAACGTCCTGACTTTC. This translates into CASSLDWSSGANVLTF. The full variable domain, completed using reference TRBV5-6 and TRBJ2-6, is DAGVTQSPTHLIKTRGQQVTLRCSPKSGHDTVSWYQQALGQGPQFIFQYYEEEERQRGNFPDRFSGHQFPNYSSELNVNALLLGDSALYLCASSLDWSSGANVLTFGAGSRLTVL.

This clone came up a few times. The chain recombines TRBV21-1 with TRBJ1-5; TRBD1, as called in the table, went unchecked against the DNA. TRBV21-1 is listed as a pseudogene. There are 16 residues in the CDR3. The CDR3 region is CASSKAPRAGDQPQHF. In DNA form, the CDR3 reads TGTGCCAGCAGCAAAGCGCCCAGGGCAGGGGATCAGCCCCAGCATTTT.

The chain carries TRBV7-9 and TRBJ2-4; a possible D gene is TRBD1 (5 bases). CDR1 and CDR2 from the germline V gene are SEHNR and FQNEAQ (reference sequence). Trimming took off 5 bases at V and 0 bases at J, with 11 bases between the two ends. The CDR3 has 15 residues. As DNA, the CDR3 is TGTGCCAGCAGCCTTGACAGACTAGCCAAAAACATTCAGTACTTC. Its protein product is CASSLDRLAKNIQYF.

This sequence joins TRBV7-9 and TRBJ1-1, with D possibly being TRBD1 (5 bases). CDR1 SEHNR and CDR2 FQNEAQ come from the germline V gene (reference sequence). Trimming shortened V by 1 base and J by 4 bases, and 13 bases separated the two germline ends. The CDR3 is 15 amino acids. The CDR3 spells CASSLDWQGGTEAFF. Here the CDR3 DNA reads TGTGCCAGCAGCTTAGATTGGCAGGGAGGCACTGAAGCTTTCTTT.

This chain uses TRBV15 with TRBJ1-5; 7 bases are shared with TRBD1. The CDR3 contains 16 residues. CDR1 and CDR2 from the germline V gene are LNHNV and YYDKDF (reference sequence). The junction had 6 bases not matched to a gene; V was cut back by 1 base and J by 3 bases. DNA of the CDR3: TGTGCCACCAGCAGAGCCGGGACAGCTTACAATCAGCCCCAGCATTTT. It encodes CATSRAGTAYNQPQHF.

The chain carries TRBV6-5 and TRBJ2-2, with 8 positions matching TRBD1. This CDR3 comprises 15 residues. V lost 6 bases to trimming and J lost 5 bases; unmatched junction nucleotides: 8. Germline loops: CDR1 MNHEY, CDR2 SVGAGI. CDR3 in amino acids: CASSKGQGGTGELFF. The CDR3 DNA follows: TGTGCCAGCAGCAAAGGACAGGGAGGAACCGGGGAGCTGTTTTTT.

In this sample, this clone turned up a few times. J is TRBJ2-7 and V is TRBV30, with 8 positions matching TRBD2. This CDR3 contains 13 residues. After removal of 7 bases from V and 4 bases from J, the junction contained 9 bases not matched to a gene. Germline V gene sequence: CDR1 GTSNPN, CDR2 SVGIG (reference sequence). The CDR3 loop is CALEAGDVYEQYF. The CDR3 DNA sequence: TGTGCCTTGGAAGCGGGAGACGTGTACGAGCAGTACTTC. Drawing the rest from reference TRBV30 and TRBJ2-7, the complete variable domain is SQTIHQWPATLVQPVGSPLSLECTVEGTSNPNLYWYRQAAGRGLQLLFYSVGIGQISSEVPQNLSASRPQDRQFILSSKKLLLSDSGFYLCALEAGDVYEQYFGPGTRLTVT.

This clone was seen a single time. V is TRBV29-1 and J is TRBJ1-1; D gene ambiguous. Trimming removed 4 bases from V and 10 bases from J, with 19 bases in between. This CDR3 spans 13 amino acids. Germline loops: CDR1 SQVTM, CDR2 ANQGSEA. The DNA for the CDR3 is TGCAGCGTTGTAGGACGCTCGGAGGGATCAGCTTTCTTT. It codes for CSVVGRSEGSAFF.

The J gene is TRBJ1-4, the V gene TRBV9, with 7 nucleotides matching TRBD1. The CDR3 sequence is 16 residues long. In germline, CDR1 is SGDLS, CDR2 YYNGEE. V shed 3 bases, J shed 0 bases, and the junction held 5 bases outside the gene matches. The CDR3, as DNA: TGTGCCAGCAGCGGGGGACAGCCTGCAACTAATGAAAAACTGTTTTTT. Amino acid sequence: CASSGGQPATNEKLFF.

This clone came up a few times. V is TRBV25-1 and J is TRBJ2-1; TRBD2 matches 12 bases. The CDR3 has 16 residues. Germline loops: CDR1 MGHDK, CDR2 SYGVNS. V was clipped by 3 bases and J by 6 bases; unmatched bases: 6. As DNA, the CDR3 is TGTGCCAGCAGTGATTCACTAGCGGGGGGCTCCAATGAGCAGTTCTTC. This sequence encodes CASSDSLAGGSNEQFF. Combining the CDR3 with reference TRBV25-1 and TRBJ2-1 gives the whole variable domain EADIYQTPRYLVIGTGKKITLECSQTMGHDKMYWYQQDPGMELHLIHYSYGVNSTEKGDLSSESTVSRIRTEHFPLTLESARPSHTSQYLCASSDSLAGGSNEQFFGPGTRLTVL.

The chain couples TRBV5-1 to TRBJ2-5; 8 nucleotides agree with TRBD2. The V gene's germline CDR1 is SGHRS and CDR2 YFSETQ. This CDR3 contains 14 residues. V shed 4 bases, J shed 3 bases, and the junction held 5 bases outside the gene matches. The CDR3 DNA reads as TGCGCCAGCAGCACCGGACTAGCCGAAGAGACCCAGTACTTC. Translated: CASSTGLAEETQYF.

This clone showed up many times. DNA for the CDR3: TGTGCCACCAGCAGAGGCGCGGCGGGGGCTGAAACTGAAGCTTTCTTT. It specifies CATSRGAAGAETEAFF. The V gene is TRBV15, the J gene TRBJ1-1; D perhaps matches TRBD1 (6 bases). V was shortened by 1 base and J by 5 bases, with 17 bases between the two germline ends. Germline CDR1 reads LNHNV; CDR2 reads YYDKDF (reference sequence). The CDR3 sequence is 16 residues long. Variable domain in full (rest from reference TRBV15 and TRBJ1-1): DAMVIQNPRYQVTQFGKPVTLSCSQTLNHNVMYWYQQKSSQAPKLLFHYYDKDFNNEADTPDNFQSRRPNTSFCFLDIRSPGLGDTAMYLCATSRGAAGAETEAFFGQGTRLTVV.

The rearrangement uses TRBV3-1 (or the pseudogene TRBV3-2) and TRBJ2-3, with TRBD1 identical over 12 bases. Germline V gene sequence: CDR1 LGHDT, CDR2 YNNKEL (reference sequence). This CDR3 has 20 amino acids. The trim removed 3 bases at V and 0 bases at J, leaving 13 bases unmatched. For the CDR3, the DNA is TGTGCCAGCAGCCATTTCGAGCGGGACAGGGGGCCCCCTAGCACAGATACGCAGTATTTT. Translated, it gives CASSHFERDRGPPSTDTQYF.

This clone was seen more than once but under ten times. The chain has TRBV28 and TRBJ2-3, with 7 bases that match TRBD1. Trimming removed 3 bases from V and 0 bases from J; junction bases left unmatched: 6. Germline V gene data show CDR1 as MDHEN and CDR2 as SYDVKM. There are 16 residues in the CDR3. The CDR3 region is CASSFARGSSTDTQYF. The CDR3 DNA reads as TGTGCCAGCAGTTTTGCCAGGGGGAGTAGCACAGATACGCAGTATTTT.

The chain is built from TRBV19 and TRBJ2-1; 11 bases align to TRBD2. The CDR3 length is 18 residues. Germline CDR1 is LNHDA and CDR2 is SQIVND (reference sequence). V was pared by 5 bases and J by 2 bases, with 11 bases of the junction left unmatched. The chain's CDR3 is CASSYKSLGLAAYNEQFF. CDR3 coding DNA: TGTGCCAGTAGTTACAAGTCCCTGGGACTAGCGGCCTACAATGAGCAGTTCTTC.

The chain is built from TRBV6-1 and TRBJ2-1; 9 bases fit TRBD1. Trimming removed 2 bases from V and 8 bases from J; junction bases left unmatched: 7. The CDR3 is 15 amino acids. The germline gives CDR1 MNHNS, CDR2 SASEGT. The DNA for the CDR3 is TGTGCCAGCAGTGAACGGAGACAGGGGGGCGATGAGCAGTTCTTC. Encoded protein: CASSERRQGGDEQFF.

The chain couples TRBV7-9 to TRBJ2-1; D is perhaps TRBD2 (5 bases). V was trimmed by 3 bases and J by 0 bases, leaving 9 bases between them. The CDR3 consists of 15 residues. Germline V lookup: CDR1 SEHNR, CDR2 FQNEAQ (reference sequence). The CDR3 sequence: CASSLTLASYNEQFF. The CDR3 DNA is TGTGCCAGCAGCTTGACCCTAGCCTCCTACAATGAGCAGTTCTTC.

The V and J genes are TRBV19 and TRBJ2-7; the match to TRBD2 covers 7 bases. Germline V gene sequence: CDR1 LNHDA, CDR2 SQIVND (reference sequence). The CDR3 loop spans 17 amino acids. Trimming removed 2 bases from V and 2 bases from J; junction bases left unmatched: 12. The CDR3 DNA is TGTGCCAGTAGTATAAAGTGGGCGGGAGTCTTGGCCTACGAGCAGTACTTC. Protein product: CASSIKWAGVLAYEQYF.

The V gene is TRBV2, the J gene TRBJ1-1; the D is unclear. CDR1 is SNHLY and CDR2 is FYNNEI in the germline V gene. Trimming left V 7 bases short and J 0 bases short, with 12 bases between. This CDR3 comprises 14 residues. Here the CDR3 DNA reads TGTGCCAGCAAAGAGGTCAGCATGAACACTGAAGCTTTCTTT. It translates to CASKEVSMNTEAFF.

The rearrangement joins TRBV19 to TRBJ1-2; no reliable D call. The CDR3 runs 14 residues. V gave up 5 bases and J gave up 8 bases, with 18 bases separating them. From germline, CDR1 is LNHDA and CDR2 SQIVND (reference sequence). The CDR3 is CASSPATAVGGYTF. CDR3 coding DNA: TGTGCCAGTAGTCCCGCCACAGCGGTGGGAGGCTACACCTTC.

The CDR3 sequence is CASNRQGAQRGYTF. CDR3 DNA sequence: TGTGCCAGCAACCGACAGGGGGCGCAGAGAGGCTACACCTTC. The chain joins TRBV7-9 to TRBJ1-2; 10 nucleotides align to TRBD1. The trim removed 7 bases at V and 8 bases at J, leaving 10 bases unmatched. Germline values: CDR1 SEHNR, CDR2 FQNEAQ (reference sequence). The CDR3 sequence is 14 residues long.

This clone was counted once. This rearrangement joins TRBV3-1 (or the pseudogene TRBV3-2) to TRBJ1-4; D is ambiguous. The germline CDR1 and CDR2 sequences are LGHDT and YNNKEL (reference sequence). This CDR3 region has 16 residues. V lost 1 base, J lost 5 bases, and 14 bases lay in between. The CDR3 sequence: CASSQVSGNPNEKLFF. In DNA form, the CDR3 reads TGTGCCAGCAGCCAAGTTTCCGGGAACCCGAATGAAAAACTGTTTTTT.

The chain recombines TRBV6-5 with TRBJ2-7; TRBD1 might be the D (7 bases). The V end was cut by 6 bases, the J end by 3 bases, with 15 bases between. In germline, CDR1 is MNHEY, CDR2 SVGAGI. The CDR3 totals 14 residues. The CDR3 bases are TGTGCCAGCAGGAAGTGGCAGGGGGGCTACGAGCAGTACTTC. Amino acids: CASRKWQGGYEQYF.

J is TRBJ2-5 and V is TRBV6-2 or TRBV6-3; 10 nucleotides agree with TRBD2. V shed 2 bases and J 5 bases; nucleotides not matched to a gene: 5. In germline, CDR1 is MNHEY, CDR2 SVGEGT. The CDR3 is made up of 15 amino acids. CDR3 protein: CASSYSSGRDETQYF. DNA of the CDR3: TGTGCCAGCAGTTACAGCAGCGGGAGGGATGAGACCCAGTACTTC.